These 16 T cell receptor beta chains share one sample of origin, sequenced in a study of T-cell reconstitution after alpha-beta-depleted transplantation in children. For TCRbeta, the library was prepared with unique molecular identifiers. TCRdb itself ran the PCR reads through MiXCR, one entry per CDR3 protein. The data hold some 500,000 distinct CDR3 sequences, with 30% to 35% observed a single time. Material: PBMCs from the stem cell graft donor, obtained from the stem cell graft. The source of these receptors is a human donor who donated a stem cell graft to a child with aplastic anemia.

The CDR3 is CASSSARYEQYF. The CDR3 nucleotides read TGCGCCAGCAGCTCGGCCCGCTACGAGCAGTACTTC. The gene calls are TRBV5-1 and TRBJ2-7; D remains ambiguous. V was pared by 3 bases and J by 3 bases, with 7 bases between. CDR3 length: 12 amino acids. The germline gives CDR1 SGHRS, CDR2 YFSETQ.

This clonotype was observed at least ten times. V usage is TRBV12-3 or TRBV12-4 and J usage is TRBJ1-5; TRBD1 matches 11 bases. The CDR3 runs to 15 residues. J was trimmed by 5 bases and V by 3 bases; bases with no gene match: 3. In nucleotides, the CDR3 is TGTGCCAGCAGTTTTGGGACAGGGGGATATCAGCCCCAGCATTTT. It specifies CASSFGTGGYQPQHF.

The CDR3 loop reads CASRSLGQGVSGANVLTF. The CDR3 DNA is TGTGCCAGCAGATCTCTGGGACAGGGAGTCTCTGGGGCCAACGTCCTGACTTTC. The J gene is TRBJ2-6, the V gene TRBV11-1; 9 bases align to TRBD1. The V gene end was trimmed by 6 bases and the J gene end by 0 bases; junction bases not matched to a gene: 9. There are 18 residues in the CDR3. In germline, CDR1 is SGHAT, CDR2 FQDESV (reference sequence).

V gene TRBV12-3 or TRBV12-4 combines with J gene TRBJ2-1; 11 positions match TRBD2. With 7 bases clipped from V and 7 bases from J, the junction kept 6 bases outside the gene matches. The CDR3 is 14 residues long. CDR3 loop: CASTSSGRTNEQFF. Here the CDR3 DNA reads TGTGCCAGCACCTCTAGCGGGAGGACTAATGAGCAGTTCTTC.

This clonotype turned up a few times. The chain has TRBV29-1 and TRBJ2-1; D is unresolved. The CDR3 has 11 amino acids. Per germline, CDR1 SQVTM and CDR2 ANQGSEA. The germline V and J ends were trimmed by 8 bases and 6 bases, with 11 bases remaining between them. As DNA, the CDR3 is TGCAGCACCTTCTCTCTCAATGAGCAGTTCTTC. Protein: CSTFSLNEQFF.

This chain uses TRBV4-2 with TRBJ1-2, with 9 positions matching TRBD1. V shed 4 bases and J 4 bases; nucleotides not matched to a gene: 10. Germline values: CDR1 LGHNA, CDR2 YNFKEQ. The CDR3 is 16 amino acids. The CDR3 DNA reads as TGTGCCAGCAGCCTAGAACAGGGGGCCGGATTCTATGGCTACACCTTC. Its translation: CASSLEQGAGFYGYTF.

This chain uses TRBV5-8 with TRBJ1-1; 7 nucleotides align to TRBD1. In germline, CDR1 is SGHTS, CDR2 YDEGEE. CDR3 length: 17 amino acids. Trimming cost V 4 bases and J 0 bases; bases outside gene matches: 12. CDR3 amino acids: CASSEGAVSRVNTEAFF. CDR3 sequence (DNA): TGTGCCAGCAGCGAGGGGGCGGTGAGCAGGGTGAACACTGAAGCTTTCTTT.

This clonotype has just a few counts. This chain connects TRBV5-4 to TRBJ1-2; D unresolved. Between the trimmed V and J ends, which lost 2 bases and 2 bases, there was a span of 7 bases. The germline V gene has CDR1 SGHNT and CDR2 YYREEE (reference sequence). CDR3 length equals 13 residues. The CDR3 loop reads CASSLQWNYGYTF. The CDR3 DNA reads as TGTGCCAGCAGCTTACAATGGAACTATGGCTACACCTTC.

The V gene is TRBV6-5, the J gene TRBJ1-5, with no clear D. The germline V gene has CDR1 MNHEY and CDR2 SVGAGI. The CDR3 sequence is 14 residues long. Trimming shortened V by 2 bases and J by 1 base, and 6 bases separated the two germline ends. The CDR3 region is CASSYMESNQPQHF. The CDR3 region has the DNA TGTGCCAGCAGTTACATGGAAAGCAATCAGCCCCAGCATTTT.

The V call is TRBV7-2, the J call TRBJ1-4, with D tentatively TRBD1 (5 bases). The germline gives CDR1 SGHTA, CDR2 FQGNSA. V was clipped by 1 base and J by 8 bases, with 8 bases between them. The CDR3 loop spans 13 amino acids. In nucleotides, the CDR3 is TGTGCCAGCAGCTTAGGGACAAGGGAAAAACTGTTTTTT. This sequence encodes CASSLGTREKLFF.

This clonotype showed up just a few times. The chain combines TRBV29-1 with TRBJ2-1; 14 bases are shared with TRBD2. V lost 6 bases to trimming and J lost 9 bases; unmatched junction nucleotides: 10. The CDR3 extends over 15 amino acids. Per the germline V gene, CDR1 is SQVTM and CDR2 is ANQGSEA. The CDR3 protein is CSVGTSGSLNAEQFF. CDR3 DNA sequence: TGCAGCGTGGGGACTAGCGGGAGTCTGAACGCTGAGCAGTTCTTC.

With regard to this clonotype: The final CDR3 position lacks the conserved phenylalanine or tryptophan, pointing to a likely read error. The chain uses TRBV2 and TRBJ1-1; possibly TRBD1 for D (6 bases). V gave up 11 bases and J gave up 3 bases, with 16 bases separating them. This CDR3 region has 13 residues. In germline, CDR1 is SNHLY, CDR2 FYNNEI. CDR3 in DNA: TGTGCCTCCACCGAGGGGGAGGACACTGAAGCTTTCTTG. This encodes CASTEGEDTEAFL.

The gene calls are TRBV20-1 and TRBJ2-1, with 13 bases matching TRBD2. Per the germline V gene, CDR1 is DFQATT and CDR2 is SNEGSKA (reference sequence). With 0 bases clipped from V and 0 bases from J, the junction kept 8 bases outside the gene matches. CDR3 size: 19 residues. In DNA form, the CDR3 reads TGCAGTGCTAGAGATTTTCGACTAGCGGGAGGTGGCTCCTACAATGAGCAGTTCTTC. It is translated as CSARDFRLAGGGSYNEQFF.

The rearrangement joins TRBV27 to TRBJ2-3; TRBD2 might be the D (6 bases). Germline CDR1 reads MNHEY; CDR2 reads SMNVEV (reference sequence). This CDR3 is 15 amino acids long. Trimming took off 3 bases at V and 6 bases at J, with 16 bases between the two ends. CDR3 region: CASSLEGFGRDTQYF. In DNA, the CDR3 is TGTGCCAGCAGTTTGGAGGGATTTGGGCGTGATACGCAGTATTTT.

V gene TRBV6-2 or TRBV6-3 combines with J gene TRBJ2-7; D remains unclear. CDR1 is MNHEY, CDR2 SVGEGT, per germline. This CDR3 comprises 13 residues. V gave up 5 bases and J gave up 9 bases, with 17 bases separating them. The CDR3 sequence is CASSPQLYERQYV. Written as DNA, the CDR3 is TGTGCCAGCAGTCCCCAGTTGTACGAGCGGCAGTACGTC.

This clonotype appeared a few times. The CDR3 DNA follows: TGTGCCAGCAGCCAAGGCCACCCGGGGGGGGGCGAAAAACTGTTTTTT. Translated: CASSQGHPGGGEKLFF. This sequence joins TRBV14 and TRBJ1-4; TRBD1 might be the D (6 bases). CDR3 length equals 16 residues. V was clipped by 1 base and J by 8 bases, with 17 bases between them. Germline lookup yields CDR1 SGHDN and CDR2 FVKESK.